Shown below are 27 T cell receptor beta chains from a single sample sequenced in a study of blood T cell repertoires in COVID-19. TCRdb keeps only in-frame clones here, not all; method: immunoSEQ multiplex PCR. The sample contains 35,000 to 55,000 clones, around 88% of which appear only once. Sequenced material: peripheral blood. The receptors originated from a human donor in a cohort sampled during active COVID-19.

The chain is built from TRBV15 and TRBJ1-2; possible D gene TRBD1, 5 bases. Trimming shortened V by 1 base and J by 5 bases, and 11 bases separated the two germline ends. CDR1 and CDR2 (germline): LNHNV, YYDKDF (reference sequence). The CDR3 is 14 amino acids. In DNA form, the CDR3 reads TGTGCCACCAGCAGAGGTCAAGGGGTGTATGGCTACACCTTC. The encoded protein is CATSRGQGVYGYTF.

V usage is TRBV7-2 and J usage is TRBJ1-2; TRBD1 is a possible D gene (5 bases). Trimming removed 4 bases from V and 4 bases from J, with 22 bases in between. Germline CDR1 is SGHTA and CDR2 is FQGNSA. The CDR3 is 17 amino acids. The CDR3 loop reads CASSSTPRVGTLYGYTF. The CDR3 nucleotides read TGTGCCAGCAGCTCCACCCCTAGGGTTGGGACTCTCTATGGCTACACCTTC.

DNA for the CDR3: TGTGCCAGCAGGAGACAGGGAAACTATGGCTACACCTTC. Translated, it gives CASRRQGNYGYTF. The V and J genes are TRBV28 and TRBJ1-2; 7 bases are shared with TRBD1. Germline loops: CDR1 MDHEN, CDR2 SYDVKM. J was trimmed by 2 bases and V by 6 bases; bases with no gene match: 3. The CDR3 is 13 amino acids.

The rearrangement uses TRBV27 and TRBJ2-2; 7 bases match TRBD2. Losses at the gene ends were 2 bases for V and 3 bases for J; bases not matched to a gene: 6. Per the germline V gene, CDR1 is MNHEY and CDR2 is SMNVEV (reference sequence). CDR3 length equals 16 residues. The CDR3 nucleotides are TGTGCCAGCAGTTTAAATCCGGGGGGATACACCGGGGAGCTGTTTTTT. It codes for CASSLNPGGYTGELFF.

J is TRBJ1-2 and V is TRBV6-5; TRBD1 agrees at 7 bases. The length of the CDR3 is 13 residues. Germline CDR1 is MNHEY and CDR2 is SVGAGI. V shed 8 bases, J shed 1 base, and the junction held 4 bases outside the gene matches. CDR3 DNA: TGTGCCAGCTCTACAGGGGTTAACTATGGCTACACCTTC. Amino acids: CASSTGVNYGYTF.

The V and J genes are TRBV9 and TRBJ2-5; 13 bases agree with TRBD2. CDR3 length: 15 amino acids. CDR1 is SGDLS and CDR2 is YYNGEE in the germline V gene. V lost 4 bases to trimming and J lost 7 bases; unmatched junction nucleotides: 7. This CDR3 reads CASSPRTSGGRTQYF. The CDR3, as DNA: TGTGCCAGCAGCCCGAGGACTAGCGGGGGAAGGACCCAGTACTTC.

The table lists this clone with a few counts. This chain connects TRBV9 to TRBJ1-6; D may be TRBD1 (6 bases). V was trimmed by 1 base and J by 5 bases, leaving 10 bases between them. The CDR3 length is 15 residues. In germline, CDR1 is SGDLS, CDR2 YYNGEE. The CDR3 region is CASSVRDNHNSPLHF. The DNA of the CDR3 is TGTGCCAGCAGCGTACGGGACAATCATAATTCACCCCTCCACTTT.

This chain uses TRBV7-9 with TRBJ2-5, with D hard to call. V was pared by 0 bases and J by 0 bases, with 5 bases between. The CDR3 length is 14 residues. CDR1 is SEHNR, CDR2 FQNEAQ, per germline (reference sequence). CDR3 region: CASSLAPDQETQYF. In DNA, the CDR3 is TGTGCCAGCAGCTTAGCGCCAGACCAAGAGACCCAGTACTTC.

CDR3 DNA: TGTGCCAGCAGCTTTTCCCTGAGCAGGCCGAACACTGAAGCTTTCTTT. As protein: CASSFSLSRPNTEAFF. The gene calls are TRBV7-9 and TRBJ1-1, with D unclear. Trimming took 3 bases from V and 1 from J, leaving 15 bases between them. Germline V CDR1 and CDR2: SEHNR, FQNEAQ (reference sequence). This CDR3 region has 16 residues.

This clone was detected only once. The V gene is TRBV10-3, the J gene TRBJ2-5; perhaps TRBD1 as D (6 bases). The CDR3 consists of 14 residues. CDR1 and CDR2 (germline): ENHRY, SYGVKD. V was shortened by 3 bases and J by 5 bases, with 13 bases between the two germline ends. The CDR3 is CAISDAERGETQYF. The DNA for the CDR3 is TGTGCCATCAGTGACGCGGAGAGGGGGGAGACCCAGTACTTC.

The V call is TRBV30, the J call TRBJ1-3, with D perhaps TRBD1 (5 bases). From germline, CDR1 is GTSNPN and CDR2 SVGIG (reference sequence). There are 12 residues in the CDR3. V shed 2 bases and J shed 7 bases, with 9 bases lying between them. This CDR3 is CAWSFKGNTIYF. The CDR3 DNA is TGTGCCTGGAGTTTCAAGGGGAACACCATATATTTT.

The chain is built from TRBV9 and TRBJ1-2; D is possibly TRBD1 (6 bases). The CDR3 runs 14 residues. Germline V gives CDR1 SGDLS, CDR2 YYNGEE. Deletions cut 0 bases from V and 8 bases from J, with 14 bases between. For the CDR3, the DNA is TGTGCCAGCAGCGTAGGACAGGCCTCCGCGGGCTACACCTTC. Its translation is CASSVGQASAGYTF.

V and J are TRBV4-3 and TRBJ2-1; TRBD1 agrees at 7 bases. The CDR3 is 15 amino acids. The V and J ends lost 4 bases and 4 bases, in that order; junction bases with no gene match: 7. CDR1 is LGHNA, CDR2 YSLEER, per germline. The CDR3 DNA reads TGCGCCAGCAGCCCCGCAGGGGGTAGTTACAATGAGCAGTTCTTC. Amino acids: CASSPAGGSYNEQFF.

The CDR3 sequence: CASSLQSGGRYGYTF. CDR3 nucleotide sequence: TGCGCCAGCAGCTTGCAGTCAGGGGGAAGATATGGCTACACCTTC. The rearrangement links TRBV5-1 to TRBJ1-2; TRBD1 aligns across 7 bases. This CDR3 region has 15 residues. Losses at the gene ends were 1 base for V and 5 bases for J; bases not matched to a gene: 8. Germline CDR1 is SGHRS and CDR2 is YFSETQ.

This clone was detected a few times. This chain links TRBV28 with TRBJ1-3; 10 nucleotides match TRBD1. J lost 6 bases, V lost 9 bases, and 5 bases had no gene match. The CDR3 covers 13 residues. Germline V gene lookup returns CDR1 MDHEN and CDR2 SYDVKM. The CDR3 DNA is TGTGCCAGTATGGACAGGGGGTTAAACACCATATATTTT. Amino acid sequence: CASMDRGLNTIYF. Drawing the rest from reference TRBV28 and TRBJ1-3, the complete variable domain is DVKVTQSSRYLVKRTGEKVFLECVQDMDHENMFWYRQDPGLGLRLIYFSYDVKMKEKGDIPEGYSVSREKKERFSLILESASTNQTSMYLCASMDRGLNTIYFGEGSWLTVV.

The chain is built from TRBV14 and TRBJ1-1; D uncertain. The germline V and J ends were trimmed by 4 bases and 2 bases, with 8 bases remaining between them. Germline CDR1 is SGHDN and CDR2 is FVKESK. CDR3 length equals 13 residues. This CDR3 is CASSRAINTEAFF. CDR3 nucleotide sequence: TGTGCCAGCAGCCGGGCCATCAACACTGAAGCTTTCTTT. The variable domain in full, with the rest retrieved from reference TRBV14 and TRBJ1-1, is EAGVTQFPSHSVIEKGQTVTLRCDPISGHDNLYWYRRVMGKEIKFLLHFVKESKQDESGMPNNRFLAERTGGTYSTLKVQPAELEDSGVYFCASSRAINTEAFFGQGTRLTVV.

The chain has TRBV28 and TRBJ1-1; TRBD1 is a possible D gene (5 bases). The CDR3 has 16 amino acids. Trimming cost V 5 bases and J 0 bases, with 16 bases left between them. The V gene's germline CDR1 is MDHEN and CDR2 SYDVKM. The CDR3 DNA is TGTGCCAGCAGTCGAGACAGCCAACTTATGAACACTGAAGCTTTCTTT. It translates to CASSRDSQLMNTEAFF.

This chain joins TRBV5-1 and TRBJ1-2, with 7 bases fitting TRBD1. The CDR3 spans 14 residues. Germline assignment: CDR1 SGHRS and CDR2 YFSETQ. Germline trimming cut 2 bases from V and 13 bases from J; bases unmatched to any gene: 14. The CDR3 DNA follows: TGCGCCAGCAGCTTTCTAACCGGGACAGACCTCTCCACCTTC. Amino acids: CASSFLTGTDLSTF.

The rearrangement joins TRBV4-3 to TRBJ2-2, with 7 nucleotides matching TRBD2. Germline trimming cut 1 base from V and 0 bases from J; bases unmatched to any gene: 8. The germline CDR1 and CDR2 sequences are LGHNA and YSLEER. This CDR3 is built from 18 residues. CDR3 sequence: CASSQAGRAGANTGELFF. The CDR3 nucleotides read TGCGCCAGCAGCCAAGCGGGGCGGGCGGGGGCGAACACCGGGGAGCTGTTTTTT.

V is TRBV7-2 and J is TRBJ1-6; 9 bases match TRBD1. This CDR3 has 15 residues. Germline CDR1 and CDR2: SGHTA and FQGNSA. V trimming: 1 base; J trimming: 7 bases; junction bases outside the gene matches: 2. As DNA, the CDR3 is TGTGCCAGCAGCTTAGTTGGGACAGGGAATTCACCCCTCCACTTT. Residues: CASSLVGTGNSPLHF.

DNA for the CDR3: TGCAGCGCTATGGGAGAGGGAAGGAAAGATACGCAGTATTTT. Amino acids: CSAMGEGRKDTQYF. The rearrangement uses TRBV29-1 and TRBJ2-3, with D perhaps matching TRBD2 (5 bases). This CDR3 has 14 residues. CDR1 is SQVTM and CDR2 is ANQGSEA in the germline V gene. Trimming left V 7 bases short and J 5 bases short, with 19 bases between.

This clone occurred a few times. J is TRBJ2-7 and V is TRBV28; possible D gene TRBD1, 5 bases. V lost 7 bases to trimming and J lost 6 bases, with 10 bases between them. This CDR3 contains 11 residues. Germline CDR1 MDHEN, CDR2 SYDVKM. The CDR3 nucleotides read TGTGCCAGCACAGGGCGATTCGAGCAGTACTTC. This gives the protein CASTGRFEQYF.

J is TRBJ2-7 and V is TRBV27; no definite D call. The CDR3 has 11 amino acids. The germline V and J ends were trimmed by 3 bases and 5 bases, with 5 bases remaining between them. Germline CDR1 reads MNHEY; CDR2 reads SMNVEV (reference sequence). The CDR3 loop reads CASSFLDEQYF. CDR3 DNA sequence: TGTGCCAGCAGTTTTCTAGACGAGCAGTACTTC.

The CDR3 loop reads CASSQRGGLRDTQYF. The CDR3 bases are TGTGCCAGCAGTCAGCGGGGGGGCCTTAGAGATACGCAGTATTTT. V is TRBV9 and J is TRBJ2-3, with 10 bases aligning to TRBD2. The germline V gene encodes CDR1 SGDLS and CDR2 YYNGEE. This CDR3 has 15 amino acids. The trim removed 5 bases at V and 5 bases at J, leaving 8 bases unmatched.

This chain uses TRBV28 with TRBJ1-1; D perhaps matches TRBD1 (5 bases). Germline lookup yields CDR1 MDHEN and CDR2 SYDVKM. The CDR3 runs 15 residues. V was shortened by 2 bases and J by 0 bases, with 10 bases between the two germline ends. CDR3 in amino acids: CASSLRGVMNTEAFF. CDR3 in DNA: TGTGCCAGCAGTTTAAGGGGTGTGATGAACACTGAAGCTTTCTTT.

This sequence joins TRBV5-4 and TRBJ1-3, with a possible D match to TRBD1 (5 bases). The germline gives CDR1 SGHNT, CDR2 YYREEE (reference sequence). The CDR3 extends over 16 amino acids. V was clipped by 3 bases and J by 0 bases, with 13 bases between them. The CDR3 loop reads CASSSGGRSSGNTIYF. Here the CDR3 DNA reads TGTGCCAGCAGCTCTGGGGGGAGGAGCTCTGGAAACACCATATATTTT. The full variable domain, rest sourced from reference TRBV5-4 and TRBJ1-3, is ETGVTQSPTHLIKTRGQQVTLRCSSQSGHNTVSWYQQALGQGPQFIFQYYREEENGRGNFPPRFSGLQFPNYSSELNVNALELDDSALYLCASSSGGRSSGNTIYFGEGSWLTVV.

The chain joins TRBV6-5 to TRBJ2-7; 10 positions agree with TRBD2. The V gene end was trimmed by 0 bases and the J gene end by 7 bases; junction bases not matched to a gene: 9. The CDR3 sequence is 16 residues long. Germline V gene lookup returns CDR1 MNHEY and CDR2 SVGAGI. The chain's CDR3 is CASSYSLSGGVWEQYF. The DNA for the CDR3 is TGTGCCAGCAGTTACTCGCTGAGCGGGGGGGTTTGGGAGCAGTACTTC.